The 10 T cell receptor beta chains below come from one sample, sequenced in a study of Tregs in tolerant kidney transplant recipients. Their antigen targets remain unknown. TCRdb keeps only in-frame clones here, not all; method: immunoSEQ multiplex PCR. The sample has roughly 40,000 clones; around 95% are singletons. Specimen: Tregs from blood cultured with allogeneic cells. These receptors all stem from a human donor in good health.

To note about this clone: A junction boundary mismatches the germline segment, possibly from a read error. The J gene is TRBJ2-3, the V gene TRBV18; 7 nucleotides match TRBD2. The germline V gene encodes CDR1 KGHSH and CDR2 LQKENI. This CDR3 spans 16 amino acids. This CDR3 reads CANSPWLAEFTDTQYF. Here the CDR3 DNA reads TGTGCCAACTCACCATGGCTAGCGGAATTCACAGATACGCAGTATTTT.

The chain combines TRBV23-1 with TRBJ1-4; TRBD1 matches 7 bases. TRBV23-1 is noted as an ORF with a role that remains uncertain. Trimming at V came to 2 bases and at J to 4 bases, leaving 1 base not matched to a gene. The CDR3 is made up of 14 amino acids. CDR3 nucleotide sequence: TGCGCCAGCAGTCAAGACAGGGTTAATGAAAAACTGTTTTTT. The encoded protein is CASSQDRVNEKLFF.

This chain connects TRBV9 to TRBJ1-2; 10 bases align to TRBD1. Per the germline V gene, CDR1 is SGDLS and CDR2 is YYNGEE. With V trimmed by 0 bases and J by 5 bases, 1 base remained unmatched. The CDR3 runs to 14 residues. CDR3 protein: CASSVAGQGYGYTF. As DNA, the CDR3 is TGTGCCAGCAGCGTAGCGGGACAGGGGTATGGCTACACCTTC.

Only a few counts were recorded for this clone. The chain combines TRBV7-9 with TRBJ1-4; D is unresolved. V shed 8 bases and J shed 8 bases, with 6 bases lying between them. The germline V gene has CDR1 SEHNR and CDR2 FQNEAQ (reference sequence). The CDR3 covers 10 residues. As DNA, the CDR3 is TGTGCCAGCTCGGAGGAAAAACTGTTTTTT. The encoded protein is CASSEEKLFF.

The rearrangement uses TRBV9 and TRBJ2-6, with 7 bases fitting TRBD2. Germline lookup yields CDR1 SGDLS and CDR2 YYNGEE. This CDR3 has 19 amino acids. V shed 0 bases, J shed 0 bases, and the junction held 9 bases outside the gene matches. CDR3 sequence (DNA): TGTGCCAGCAGCGTAGGGGAGGGGCCTTTCGTCTCTGGGGCCAACGTCCTGACTTTC. Protein product: CASSVGEGPFVSGANVLTF.

The chain links TRBV6-1 to TRBJ1-2, with D possibly TRBD1 on 6 matching bases. This CDR3 region has 12 residues. The germline gives CDR1 MNHNS, CDR2 SASEGT. V gave up 6 bases and J gave up 4 bases, with 9 bases separating them. In DNA form, the CDR3 reads TGTGCCAGCAGAGGGGGTACCTATGGCTACACCTTC. Its protein is CASRGGTYGYTF.

The gene calls are TRBV30 and TRBJ2-7; D perhaps matches TRBD2 (5 bases). Germline V gives CDR1 GTSNPN, CDR2 SVGIG (reference sequence). Trimming left V 3 bases short and J 0 bases short, with 9 bases between. The CDR3 consists of 13 residues. CDR3 region: CAWSTGISYEQYF. The CDR3, as DNA: TGTGCCTGGAGCACCGGGATCTCCTACGAGCAGTACTTC.

The genes are TRBV10-1 and TRBJ1-5; no firm D call. V was clipped by 0 bases and J by 5 bases, with 2 bases between them. Looked up from germline, CDR1 is WNHNN and CDR2 is SYGVQD (reference sequence). The CDR3 totals 12 residues. The DNA of the CDR3 is TGCGCCAGCAGTGAGTCGTATCAGCCCCAGCATTTT. Its translation is CASSESYQPQHF.

This clone has a single count. The V gene is TRBV7-9, the J gene TRBJ2-1; 7 bases line up with TRBD1. V lost 5 bases and J lost 4; bases outside the gene matches: 8. Germline V lookup: CDR1 SEHNR, CDR2 FQNEAQ (reference sequence). The length of the CDR3 is 15 residues. The CDR3 spells CASSLPLGQYNEQFF. CDR3 bases: TGTGCCAGCAGCCTTCCCCTGGGACAGTACAATGAGCAGTTCTTC.

The V gene is TRBV15, the J gene TRBJ1-1; TRBD1 is a possible D gene (6 bases). The length of the CDR3 is 13 residues. Germline loops: CDR1 LNHNV, CDR2 YYDKDF (reference sequence). With 3 bases removed from V and 11 bases from J, the gap between germline ends came to 16 bases. This CDR3 is CATSSPSGAGAFF. The CDR3 DNA follows: TGTGCCACCAGCAGTCCTTCGGGGGCCGGGGCTTTCTTT.